Listed below are T cell receptor beta chains from one sample, sequenced in a study of CD8+CD57+ T cells in acquired aplastic anemia. MiXCR, run by TCRdb on the reads, gives a single entry per CDR3 protein. The sample has about 420,000 distinct CDR3 sequences; 65% to 80% are singletons. Sequencing was carried out using sorted CD4+, CD8+, or CD8+CD57+ T cells (not recorded which) from PBMCs. These receptor sequences come from a human donor in good health, serving as a control. The CDR3 runs from the conserved cysteine through the conserved F or W. The D gene is left open where the match is weak. Rows may omit the clone size; those that give it use once, few, many or a size class.

size	D	V	J	DNA	CDR3
many	NA	TRBV2	TRBJ1-4	TGTGCCAGCAGAAAAGGGACCGGGTTTGAGAAACTGTTTTTT	CASRKGTGFEKLFF
few	NA	TRBV2	TRBJ2-7	TGTGCCAGCAGTGAACGGGGGCCAGGGGCGTACTTC	CASSERGPGAYF
once	NA	TRBV2	TRBJ1-4	TGTGCCAGCACCACGGGACTTCTCGATGAATTCCTGTTTTTT	CASTTGLLDEFLFF
many	TRBD1	TRBV5-8	TRBJ2-5	TGTGCCAGCAGTGGACAGGTGGAGCAGGAGACCCAGTACTTC	CASSGQVEQETQYF
many	TRBD1	TRBV29-1	TRBJ1-1	TGCAGCGTACGTTCCGGGACAGTGAACACTGAAGCTTTCTTT	CSVRSGTVNTEAFF
NA	NA	TRBV9	TRBJ1-6	TGTGCCAGTAGTAGAGGACTACTGAACTCACCCCTCCACTTT	CASSRGLLNSPLHF
NA	NA	TRBV6-5	TRBJ1-5	TGTGCCAGTAGTATATCTCAGGGACTAAGCAATCAGCCCCAGCATTTT	CASSISQGLSNQPQHF
NA	TRBD1	TRBV6-1	TRBJ1-5	TGTGCCAGCAGTCCTGACAGGGGGGACACCAATCAGCCTCAGCATTTT	CASSPDRGDTNQPQHF
NA	NA	TRBV7-3	TRBJ1-4	TGTGCCAGCAGTTCGATGTCTGGTGAAAAACTGTTTTTT	CASSSMSGEKLFF
once	NA	TRBV20-1	TRBJ2-5	TGCAGTGCTAACAGAAAGGCAGGCCATCAGACCCAGTACTTC	CSANRKAGHQTQYF
NA	NA	TRBV7-9	TRBJ1-6	TGTGCCAGCAGCTTAGAGACCCAGGGGAATTCACCCCTCCACTTT	CASSLETQGNSPLHF
NA	NA	TRBV7-9	TRBJ2-6	TGTGCCAGCAGCACCGGGCAGGGGGAGGGAGCAGACAACGTCCTGACTTTC	CASSTGQGEGADNVLTF